One sample yielded the 20 T cell receptor beta chains listed below, sequenced in a study of beta chain features in type 1 diabetes. The whole isolated RNA underwent reverse transcription, so sequencing captured expressed TCRB transcripts. Produced via immunoSEQ multiplex PCR; TCRdb's table is partial and in-frame only. The profile shows around 300,000 clones, 8% of them singletons. The source material was central memory CD4+ T cells from blood. These receptors were obtained from a woman aged 18-35 years in good health.

This clone was seen only a few times. The chain combines TRBV30 with TRBJ2-3, with TRBD2 as a possible D gene (5 bases). V gave up 4 bases and J gave up 6 bases, with 11 bases separating them. The CDR3 runs to 12 residues. The germline gives CDR1 GTSNPN, CDR2 SVGIG (reference sequence). The CDR3 bases are TGTGCCTGGATCCTAGCTGGGGATACGCAGTATTTT. It translates to CAWILAGDTQYF. Drawing the rest from reference TRBV30 and TRBJ2-3, the complete variable domain is SQTIHQWPATLVQPVGSPLSLECTVEGTSNPNLYWYRQAAGRGLQLLFYSVGIGQISSEVPQNLSASRPQDRQFILSSKKLLLSDSGFYLCAWILAGDTQYFGPGTRLTVL.

This clone appeared a few times. The rearrangement joins TRBV28 to TRBJ2-7, with TRBD2 matching 16 bases. This CDR3 is 17 amino acids long. Germline V gene data show CDR1 as MDHEN and CDR2 as SYDVKM. With V trimmed by 4 bases and J by 10 bases, 13 bases remained unmatched. Here the CDR3 DNA reads TGTGCCAGCAGTTCCTCCGGGACTAGCGGGGGGGCCGATTCTCAGTACGTC. This gives the protein CASSSSGTSGGADSQYV.

This clone was seen a few times. The chain couples TRBV14 to TRBJ1-4; 10 bases agree with TRBD1. This CDR3 is built from 16 residues. Looked up from germline, CDR1 is SGHDN and CDR2 is FVKESK. J was trimmed by 6 bases and V by 5 bases; bases with no gene match: 9. DNA of the CDR3: TGTGCCAGCAGCTTTCGTTCCGGGACAGGGGATGAAAAACTGTTTTTT. Translated, it gives CASSFRSGTGDEKLFF.

This clone has only a few counts. This sequence joins TRBV9 and TRBJ1-2; D is perhaps TRBD1 (5 bases). Trimming left V 0 bases short and J 1 base short, with 10 bases between. This CDR3 is 15 amino acids long. CDR1 is SGDLS, CDR2 YYNGEE, per germline. CDR3 DNA sequence: TGTGCCAGCAGCGTAGCCCAGGGCTTTAACTATGGCTACACCTTC. Translated, it gives CASSVAQGFNYGYTF.

V gene TRBV18 combines with J gene TRBJ2-7; 7 bases agree with TRBD1. CDR1 and CDR2 from the germline V gene are KGHSH and LQKENI. This CDR3 is 14 amino acids long. Trimming at V came to 4 bases and at J to 4 bases, leaving 7 bases not matched to a gene. The CDR3 sequence is CASSRAGGEYEQYF. As DNA, the CDR3 is TGTGCCAGCTCACGGGCAGGGGGTGAATACGAGCAGTACTTC.

The genes are TRBV7-8 and TRBJ2-2; no clear D gene. The CDR3 is made up of 16 amino acids. Germline CDR1 is SGHVS and CDR2 is FQNEAQ. V lost 5 bases to trimming and J lost 8 bases, with 21 bases between them. CDR3 nucleotides: TGTGCCAGCAGCCATCGGTCGGGCCCCATGACGGGGGAGCTGTTTTTT. This encodes CASSHRSGPMTGELFF.

This clone was detected a few times. This chain links TRBV29-1 with TRBJ2-3; TRBD2 is a possible D gene (5 bases). The V end lost 6 bases, the J end lost 2 bases, and 12 bases lay between the germline ends. Germline-derived CDR1 and CDR2 are SQVTM and ANQGSEA. The CDR3 runs 13 residues. CDR3 loop: CSVEDSYTDTQYF. CDR3 DNA: TGCAGCGTAGAGGACTCCTACACAGATACGCAGTATTTT.

V is TRBV6-5 and J is TRBJ2-1; 7 bases map to TRBD1. Germline values: CDR1 MNHEY, CDR2 SVGAGI. The CDR3 covers 14 residues. The junction had 2 bases not matched to a gene; V was cut back by 2 bases and J by 4 bases. The CDR3 region has the DNA TGTGCCAGCAGTTACCGGGACAGTTACAATGAGCAGTTCTTC. Residues: CASSYRDSYNEQFF.

This chain links TRBV5-1 with TRBJ2-7; 9 bases are shared with TRBD1. V lost 1 base and J lost 3; bases outside the gene matches: 11. CDR3 length: 17 amino acids. Germline loops: CDR1 SGHRS, CDR2 YFSETQ. This CDR3 reads CASSLCYPGTGFYEQYV. CDR3 DNA: TGCGCCAGCAGCTTGTGCTACCCCGGGACAGGGTTCTACGAGCAGTACGTC.

In its sample, this clone was seen a few times. This chain connects TRBV7-8 to TRBJ2-1; D is perhaps TRBD1 (5 bases). Germline CDR1 and CDR2: SGHVS and FQNEAQ. This CDR3 contains 13 residues. V gave up 1 base and J gave up 5 bases, with 6 bases separating them. In DNA, the CDR3 is TGTGCCAGCAGCTTAGACAGGAACAATGAGCAGTTCTTC. Protein: CASSLDRNNEQFF.

The chain is built from TRBV6-1 and TRBJ2-7; D is unresolved. The V end was cut by 3 bases, the J end by 1 base, with 13 bases between. Germline V gene lookup returns CDR1 MNHNS and CDR2 SASEGT. The CDR3 length is 15 residues. CDR3 nucleotide sequence: TGTGCCAGCAGTGAGGCCTACGGGTCTTCCTACGAGCAGTACTTC. Protein sequence: CASSEAYGSSYEQYF.

This rearrangement joins TRBV7-2 to TRBJ2-5; D perhaps matches TRBD1 (5 bases). The CDR3 runs to 14 residues. CDR1 SGHTA and CDR2 FQGNSA come from the germline V gene. Trimming cost V 5 bases and J 5 bases, with 15 bases left between them. CDR3 amino acids: CASSTRTPRETQYF. CDR3 coding DNA: TGTGCCAGCAGCACGAGGACACCACGCGAGACCCAGTACTTC.

The V and J genes are TRBV29-1 and TRBJ1-1; D ambiguous. The ends were cut back, 5 bases at V and 3 bases at J, with 10 bases in the middle. CDR3 length equals 12 residues. Looked up from germline, CDR1 is SQVTM and CDR2 is ANQGSEA. In DNA form, the CDR3 reads TGCAGCGTTTTACGGCAGGACACTGAAGCTTTCTTT. Protein product: CSVLRQDTEAFF.

This clone has a count of ten or more. The V call is TRBV7-2, the J call TRBJ1-5, with D perhaps TRBD1 (6 bases). Trimming pared 5 bases from V and 4 bases from J, leaving 12 bases between. Germline lookup yields CDR1 SGHTA and CDR2 FQGNSA. The CDR3 consists of 14 residues. The CDR3 loop is CASSQGRGNQPQHF. CDR3 coding DNA: TGTGCCAGCAGCCAAGGCAGGGGAAATCAGCCCCAGCATTTT. The full variable domain, with the rest looked up from reference TRBV7-2 and TRBJ1-5, is GAGVSQSPSNKVTEKGKDVELRCDPISGHTALYWYRQSLGQGLEFLIYFQGNSAPDKSGLPSDRFSAERTGGSVSTLTIQRTQQEDSAVYLCASSQGRGNQPQHFGDGTRLSIL.

The sample holds a few counts of this clone. The chain couples TRBV28 to TRBJ1-3; TRBD1 is a possible D gene (5 bases). The ends were cut back, 8 bases at V and 1 base at J, with 12 bases in the middle. This CDR3 spans 14 amino acids. Germline V lookup: CDR1 MDHEN, CDR2 SYDVKM. The CDR3 region has the DNA TGTGCCAGCCAGGGAAGAGAGTCTGGAAACACCATATATTTT. This codes for CASQGRESGNTIYF.

This clone was seen many times. The J gene is TRBJ2-3, the V gene TRBV7-2; 9 positions agree with TRBD2. CDR1 and CDR2 from the germline V gene are SGHTA and FQGNSA. V was pared by 4 bases and J by 3 bases, with 11 bases of the junction left unmatched. The length of the CDR3 is 17 residues. The CDR3 region has the DNA TGTGCCAGCAGCTATAGCGGGGGCCGAGTAAGGACAGATACGCAGTATTTT. This translates into CASSYSGGRVRTDTQYF.

The chain couples TRBV28 to TRBJ1-2, with TRBD1 identical over 9 bases. J gave up 7 bases and V 6 bases, and 9 bases lay outside the gene matches. This CDR3 region has 14 residues. Germline loops: CDR1 MDHEN, CDR2 SYDVKM. The CDR3 sequence is CASRISGQGSGYTF. The CDR3, as DNA: TGTGCCAGCAGGATATCGGGACAGGGTTCTGGCTACACCTTC.

A few counts support this clone. The chain links TRBV6-5 to TRBJ2-2; D possibly corresponds to TRBD2 (6 bases). The CDR3 sequence is 13 residues long. Per the germline V gene, CDR1 is MNHEY and CDR2 is SVGAGI. With 7 bases removed from V and 10 bases from J, the gap between germline ends came to 16 bases. Here the CDR3 reads CASNSMEGLELFF. For the CDR3, the DNA is TGTGCCAGCAATTCTATGGAGGGGCTGGAGCTGTTTTTT.

This chain uses TRBV29-1 with TRBJ1-2; tentative D call: TRBD1 (6 bases). The ends were cut back, 0 bases at V and 4 bases at J, with 21 bases in the middle. Looked up from germline, CDR1 is SQVTM and CDR2 is ANQGSEA. The CDR3 has 17 residues. The CDR3, as DNA: TGCAGCGTTGAAGATCTGGCAGGGGCGACGGGTGGCTATGGCTACACCTTC. Amino acid sequence: CSVEDLAGATGGYGYTF.

This clone qualifies as medium-sized (0.01 to 0.1%). This rearrangement joins TRBV5-6 to TRBJ2-2; 7 bases align to TRBD1. This CDR3 spans 15 amino acids. Trimming took 4 bases from V and 3 from J; bases not matched to a gene: 6. From germline, CDR1 is SGHDT and CDR2 YYEEEE. This chain's CDR3 is CASSLWTGHTGELFF. The DNA of the CDR3 is TGTGCCAGCAGCCTATGGACAGGCCACACCGGGGAGCTGTTTTTT.